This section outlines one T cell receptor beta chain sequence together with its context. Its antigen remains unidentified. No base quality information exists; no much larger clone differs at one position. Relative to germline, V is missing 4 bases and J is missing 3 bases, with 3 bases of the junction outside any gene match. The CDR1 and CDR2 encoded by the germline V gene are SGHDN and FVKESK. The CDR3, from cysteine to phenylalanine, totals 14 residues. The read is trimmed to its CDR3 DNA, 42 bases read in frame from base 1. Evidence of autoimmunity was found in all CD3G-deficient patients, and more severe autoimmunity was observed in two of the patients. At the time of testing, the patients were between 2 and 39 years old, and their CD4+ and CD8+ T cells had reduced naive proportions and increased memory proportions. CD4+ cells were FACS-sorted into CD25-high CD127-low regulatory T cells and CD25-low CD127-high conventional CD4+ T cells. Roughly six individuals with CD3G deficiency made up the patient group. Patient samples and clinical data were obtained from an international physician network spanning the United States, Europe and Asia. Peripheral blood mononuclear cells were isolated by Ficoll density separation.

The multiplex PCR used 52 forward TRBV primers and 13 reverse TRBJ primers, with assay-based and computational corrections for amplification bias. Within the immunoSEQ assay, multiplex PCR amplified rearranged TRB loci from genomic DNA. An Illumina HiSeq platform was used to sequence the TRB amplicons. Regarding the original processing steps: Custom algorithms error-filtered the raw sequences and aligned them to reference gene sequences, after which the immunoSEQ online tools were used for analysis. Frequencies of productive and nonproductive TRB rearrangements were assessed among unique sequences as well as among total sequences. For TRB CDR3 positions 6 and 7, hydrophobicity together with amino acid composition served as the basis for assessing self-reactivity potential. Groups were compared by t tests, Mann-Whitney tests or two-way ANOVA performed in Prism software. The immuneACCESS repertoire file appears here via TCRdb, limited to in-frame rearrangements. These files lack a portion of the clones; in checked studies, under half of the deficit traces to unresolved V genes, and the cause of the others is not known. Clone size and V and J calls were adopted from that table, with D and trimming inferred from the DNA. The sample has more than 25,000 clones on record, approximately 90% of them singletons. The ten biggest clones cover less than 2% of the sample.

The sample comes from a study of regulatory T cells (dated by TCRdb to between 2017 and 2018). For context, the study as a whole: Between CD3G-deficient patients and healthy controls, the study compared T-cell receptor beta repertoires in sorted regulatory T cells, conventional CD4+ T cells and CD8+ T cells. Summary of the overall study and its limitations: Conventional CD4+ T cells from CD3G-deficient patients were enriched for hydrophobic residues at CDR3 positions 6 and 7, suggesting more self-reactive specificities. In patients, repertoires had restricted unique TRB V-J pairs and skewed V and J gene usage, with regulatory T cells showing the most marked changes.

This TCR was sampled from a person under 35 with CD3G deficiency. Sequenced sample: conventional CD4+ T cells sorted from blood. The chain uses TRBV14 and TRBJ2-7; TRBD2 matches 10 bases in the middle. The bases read TGTGCCAGCAGCCTGTGGACTAGCGGCTACGAGCAGTACTTC. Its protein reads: CASSLWTSGYEQYF.